This record concerns one T cell receptor (beta chain) sequence. Its antigen is unknown. Base quality data are lacking; no much larger clone is found one base away. Healthy HIV-negative adults with no recently reported acute infections or vaccinations were included as donors. Only Caucasian adults living in Nashville, Tennessee, USA were represented among the donors. CD4+ T cells were enriched by magnetic negative selection, after which naive cells were positively selected on CD45RA and the negative fraction was taken as the memory subset. Blood was collected by leukapheresis, and PBMCs were isolated by Ficoll-Histopaque density gradient centrifugation and then cryopreserved in liquid nitrogen vapor phase. Analytical flow cytometry was used to check the purity and quantity of each magnetically sorted T cell population. Genomic DNA was isolated from each sorted fraction and quantified by UV absorbance on a Nanodrop 2000c.

These data are taken from a study of shared clonotypes between healthy human individuals (dated by TCRdb to 2020 to 2022). Turning to the overall study: A couple of women and three men aged 18 to 49 years were included in the cohort. To estimate repertoire size and how much clonotypes are shared between individuals, the study performed deep sequencing of blood TCR repertoires from roughly five healthy adults. To increase sequencing depth and limit assay-specific biases, TCR repertoire library preparation and sequencing were carried out by different laboratories using diverse techniques. Between about 0.9 and 8.9 billion PBMCs per donor were obtained by leukapheresis. For each donor, CD4 naive and CD4 memory were each run on three plates, CD8 naive on two plates, and CD8 memory on one plate. What the study reported, not specific to this receptor: Higher generation probabilities were observed for clonotypes shared by all four sorted-subset donors than for non-shared clonotypes. About 4.5% of naive CD4, roughly 3.6% of naive CD8, approximately 2.2% of memory CD4, and 0.4% of memory CD8 clonotypes were shared across several donors. Incomplete sequencing was indicated by rarefaction of sorted-subset datasets, despite the large sequencing depth. Sampling was limited to blood, and TCR repertoires in tissue likely differ from TCR repertoires in blood. The genetic and exposure-history diversity represented was limited by the small number of donors. Estimated clonotype richness was generally larger for naive than for memory subsets. Pairwise subsampling indicated that sequencing depth was expected to affect the degree of clonotype sharing among donors.

The germline V gene (reference sequence) supplies CDR1 WNHNN and CDR2 SYGVQD. The V end gives up 9 bases and the J end 2 bases, leaving 8 bases in the junction not matched to a gene. The CDR3 starts with the cysteine, ends with the phenylalanine, and has 14 residues. Just the 42-base CDR3 DNA is kept, in frame starting at base 1. Using the deep immunoSEQ assay, TCR CDR3 regions were amplified from genomic DNA by multiplex PCR. Genomic DNA extracted from each cell subset was distributed evenly over all wells of several immunoSEQ 96-well plates, and each plate served as one replicate. For sorted subsets, around 200 ng genomic DNA, equal to about 30,000 T cell genomes, was loaded into each replicate PCR. The purified libraries were quantified using a Qubit 3.0 fluorometer, sized with a Bioanalyzer 2100, and then quantified again using the KAPA Library Quantification kit. Every immunoSEQ 96-well plate was sequenced on a separate single-read 150-cycle Illumina NextSeq 550 flow cell. As for the original processing: Because the immunoSEQ output held only junctional sequences and lacked quality scores, the filtering could not match the filtering applied to full-length reads. Sequences were annotated with PyIR, a Python wrapper for IgBLAST v1.9, and V/J genes and CDR3 were assigned using IMGT germline references. Any read was removed if the V/J assignment was weak (E-value above 1e-6), the CDR3 was missing, or the read contained stop codons, out-of-frame junctions, or ambiguous translated residues. V3J clonotypes were defined by identical inferred V gene, J gene, and CDR3 amino acid sequence. Percentage overlap between repertoires was calculated by dividing the number of shared unique clonotypes by the size of the smaller repertoire. Richness of each repertoire was evaluated using RTK rarefaction, the Chao1 estimator, and Recon v2.1 estimates of unobserved clonotypes. Generation probabilities were computed with OLGA for all TCRbeta clonotypes obtained by the gDNA method from four donors. As stored in TCRdb, this immuneACCESS dataset retains in-frame rearrangements with V and J assigned. A fraction of the clones does not appear; measured against another copy, unresolved V genes explain less than half of the discrepancy, and the remainder lacks a known reason. The V and J calls and clone size were taken over from that table, and D and trimming were inferred from the DNA. Here the sample has approximately 980,000 clones; about 80% occur a single time. Together, the top ten hold around 1.5% of the sample.

This sequence originates from a man between 18 and 29 years old in good health. What was sequenced was memory CD4+ T cells sorted from blood. This specimen's cell subset or site label, per the study, means: CD45RA-negative fraction. The rearrangement combines TRBV10-1 with TRBJ2-7; the junction holds 9 bases that match TRBD2. DNA sequence: TGCGCCAGTCGACTAGCGGCCGTGCCCTACGAGCAGTACTTC. Its amino acids are CASRLAAVPYEQYF.